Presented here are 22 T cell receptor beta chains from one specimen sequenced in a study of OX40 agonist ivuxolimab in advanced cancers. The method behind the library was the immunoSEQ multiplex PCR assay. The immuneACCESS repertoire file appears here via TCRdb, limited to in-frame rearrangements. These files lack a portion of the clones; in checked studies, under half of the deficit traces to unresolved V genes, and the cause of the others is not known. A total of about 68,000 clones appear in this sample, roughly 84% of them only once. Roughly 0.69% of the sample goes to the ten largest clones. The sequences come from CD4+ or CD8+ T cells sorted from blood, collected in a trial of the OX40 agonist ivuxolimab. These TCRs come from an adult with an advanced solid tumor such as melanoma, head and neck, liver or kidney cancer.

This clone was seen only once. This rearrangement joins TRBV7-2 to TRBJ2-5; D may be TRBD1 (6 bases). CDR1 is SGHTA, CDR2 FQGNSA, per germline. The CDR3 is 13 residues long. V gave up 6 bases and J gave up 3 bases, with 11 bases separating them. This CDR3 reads CASRPGAEETQYF. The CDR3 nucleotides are TGTGCCAGCAGACCAGGGGCAGAAGAGACCCAGTACTTC.

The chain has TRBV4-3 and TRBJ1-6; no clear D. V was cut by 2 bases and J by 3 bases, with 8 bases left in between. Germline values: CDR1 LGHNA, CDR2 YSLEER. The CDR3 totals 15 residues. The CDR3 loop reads CASSQRGFYNSPLHF. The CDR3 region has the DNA TGCGCCAGCAGCCAACGGGGTTTCTATAATTCACCCCTCCACTTT.

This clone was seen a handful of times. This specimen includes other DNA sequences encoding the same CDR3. CDR3 nucleotide sequence: TGTGCCAGCAGTCTAGGACTAGCGGGAGTAGATACGCAGTATTTT. This translates into CASSLGLAGVDTQYF. This chain links TRBV27 with TRBJ2-3; TRBD2 agrees at 13 bases. The V segment lost 5 bases and the J segment 5 bases; nucleotides outside the gene matches: 4. This CDR3 is built from 15 residues. Per germline, CDR1 MNHEY and CDR2 SMNVEV (reference sequence).

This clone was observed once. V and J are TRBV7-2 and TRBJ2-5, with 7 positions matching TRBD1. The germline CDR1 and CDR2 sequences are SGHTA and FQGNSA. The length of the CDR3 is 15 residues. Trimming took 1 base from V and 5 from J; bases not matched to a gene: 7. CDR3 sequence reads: CASSLVAGGRETQYF. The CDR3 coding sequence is TGTGCCAGCAGCTTAGTGGCAGGGGGTAGGGAGACCCAGTACTTC.

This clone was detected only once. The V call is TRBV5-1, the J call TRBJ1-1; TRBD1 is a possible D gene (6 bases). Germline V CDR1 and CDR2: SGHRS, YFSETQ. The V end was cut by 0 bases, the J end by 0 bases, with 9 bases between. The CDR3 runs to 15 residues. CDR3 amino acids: CASSLAGGMNTEAFF. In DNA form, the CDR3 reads TGCGCCAGCAGCTTGGCCGGGGGCATGAACACTGAAGCTTTCTTT.

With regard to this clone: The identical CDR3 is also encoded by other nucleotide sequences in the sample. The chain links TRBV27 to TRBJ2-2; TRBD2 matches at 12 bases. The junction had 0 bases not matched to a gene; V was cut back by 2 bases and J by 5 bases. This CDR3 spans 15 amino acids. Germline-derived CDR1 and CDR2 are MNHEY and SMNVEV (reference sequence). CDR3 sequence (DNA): TGTGCCAGCAGTTTAGGACTAGCGGGGACCGGGGAGCTGTTTTTT. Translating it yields CASSLGLAGTGELFF.

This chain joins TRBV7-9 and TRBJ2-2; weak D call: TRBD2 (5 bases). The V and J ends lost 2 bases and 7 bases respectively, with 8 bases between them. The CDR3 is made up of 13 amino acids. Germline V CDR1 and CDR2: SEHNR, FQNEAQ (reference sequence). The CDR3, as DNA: TGTGCCAGCAGCTTAATCGGAGGCGGGGAGCTGTTTTTT. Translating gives CASSLIGGGELFF. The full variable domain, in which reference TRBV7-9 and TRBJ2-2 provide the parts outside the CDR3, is DTGVSQNPRHKITKRGQNVTFRCDPISEHNRLYWYRQTLGQGPEFLTYFQNEAQLEKSRLLSDRFSAERPKGSFSTLEIQRTEQGDSAMYLCASSLIGGGELFFGEGSRLTVL.

CDR3 DNA sequence: TGTGCCAGCAGCTGGACTTTGGGGCAAGAGACCCAGTACTTC. Translating gives CASSWTLGQETQYF. The rearrangement joins TRBV5-5 to TRBJ2-5; D is possibly TRBD2 (5 bases). This CDR3 has 14 amino acids. Germline V gene data show CDR1 as SGHKS and CDR2 as YYEKEE (reference sequence). V was trimmed by 3 bases and J by 2 bases, leaving 11 bases between them. The variable domain in full, with the rest retrieved from reference TRBV5-5 and TRBJ2-5, is DAGVTQSPTHLIKTRGQQVTLRCSPISGHKSVSWYQQVLGQGPQFIFQYYEKEERGRGNFPDRFSARQFPNYSSELNVNALLLGDSALYLCASSWTLGQETQYFGPGTRLLVL.

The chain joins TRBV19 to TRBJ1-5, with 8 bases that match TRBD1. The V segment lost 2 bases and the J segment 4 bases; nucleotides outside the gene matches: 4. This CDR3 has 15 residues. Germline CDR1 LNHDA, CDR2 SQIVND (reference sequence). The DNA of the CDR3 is TGTGCCAGTAGTATATCCCGACAGGGGAATCAGCCCCAGCATTTT. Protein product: CASSISRQGNQPQHF. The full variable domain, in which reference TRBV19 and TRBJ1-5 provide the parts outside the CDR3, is DGGITQSPKYLFRKEGQNVTLSCEQNLNHDAMYWYRQDPGQGLRLIYYSQIVNDFQKGDIAEGYSVSREKKESFPLTVTSAQKNPTAFYLCASSISRQGNQPQHFGDGTRLSIL.

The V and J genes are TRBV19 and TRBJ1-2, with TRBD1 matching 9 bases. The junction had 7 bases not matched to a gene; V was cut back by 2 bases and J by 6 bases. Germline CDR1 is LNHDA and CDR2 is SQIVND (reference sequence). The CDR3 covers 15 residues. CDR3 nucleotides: TGTGCCAGTAGTATATCGTGGACAGGGGTGAATGGCTACACCTTC. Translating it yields CASSISWTGVNGYTF.

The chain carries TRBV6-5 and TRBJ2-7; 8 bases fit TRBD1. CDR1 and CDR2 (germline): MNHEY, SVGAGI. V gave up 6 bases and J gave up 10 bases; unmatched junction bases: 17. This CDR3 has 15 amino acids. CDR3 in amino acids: CASSRRDRIGGGQYF. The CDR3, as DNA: TGTGCCAGCAGCCGGCGGGACAGGATTGGGGGCGGACAGTACTTC.

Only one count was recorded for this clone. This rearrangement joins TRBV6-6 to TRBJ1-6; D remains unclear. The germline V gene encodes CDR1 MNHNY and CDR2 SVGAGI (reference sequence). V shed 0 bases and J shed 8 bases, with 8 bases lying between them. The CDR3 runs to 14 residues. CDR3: CASSYSDSHSPLHF. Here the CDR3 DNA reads TGTGCCAGCAGTTACTCGGACTCTCATTCACCCCTCCACTTT.

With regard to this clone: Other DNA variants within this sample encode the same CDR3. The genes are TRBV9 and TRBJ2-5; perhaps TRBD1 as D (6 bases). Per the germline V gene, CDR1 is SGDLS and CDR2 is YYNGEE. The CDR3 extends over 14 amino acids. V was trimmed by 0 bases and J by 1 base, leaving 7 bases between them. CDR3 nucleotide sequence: TGTGCCAGCAGCGTAGTAGGGGGCCAAGAGACCCAGTACTTC. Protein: CASSVVGGQETQYF. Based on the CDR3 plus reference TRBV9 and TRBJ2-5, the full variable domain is DSGVTQTPKHLITATGQRVTLRCSPRSGDLSVYWYQQSLDQGLQFLIQYYNGEERAKGNILERFSAQQFPDLHSELNLSSLELGDSALYFCASSVVGGQETQYFGPGTRLLVL.

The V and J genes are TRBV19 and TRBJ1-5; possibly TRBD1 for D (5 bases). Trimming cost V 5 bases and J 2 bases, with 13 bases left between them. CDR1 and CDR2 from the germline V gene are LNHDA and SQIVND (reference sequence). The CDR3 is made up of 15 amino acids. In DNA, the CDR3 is TGTGCCAGTAGTCCCGAGGGGCTGGGCAATCAGCCCCAGCATTTT. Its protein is CASSPEGLGNQPQHF. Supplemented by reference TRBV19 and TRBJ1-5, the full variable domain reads DGGITQSPKYLFRKEGQNVTLSCEQNLNHDAMYWYRQDPGQGLRLIYYSQIVNDFQKGDIAEGYSVSREKKESFPLTVTSAQKNPTAFYLCASSPEGLGNQPQHFGDGTRLSIL.

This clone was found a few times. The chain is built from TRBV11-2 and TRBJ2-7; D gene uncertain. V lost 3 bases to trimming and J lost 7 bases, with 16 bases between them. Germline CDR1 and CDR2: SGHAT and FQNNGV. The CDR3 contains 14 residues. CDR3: CASSFGAYEREQYF. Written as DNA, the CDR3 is TGTGCCAGCAGCTTTGGCGCCTACGAGAGGGAGCAGTACTTC.

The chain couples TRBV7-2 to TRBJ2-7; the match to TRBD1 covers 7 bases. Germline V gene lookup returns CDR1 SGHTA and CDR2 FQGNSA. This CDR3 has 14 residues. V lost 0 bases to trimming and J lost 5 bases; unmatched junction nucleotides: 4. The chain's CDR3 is CASSLARGINEQYF. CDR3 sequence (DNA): TGTGCCAGCAGCTTAGCCAGGGGGATCAACGAGCAGTACTTC.

The CDR3 region has the DNA TGTGCCAGCAGCCCCCGAGGTAGAGGTCTCCCCGGGGAGCTGTTTTTT. This translates into CASSPRGRGLPGELFF. The rearrangement joins TRBV11-2 to TRBJ2-2; D not certain. The CDR3 covers 16 residues. CDR1 and CDR2 from the germline V gene are SGHAT and FQNNGV. Trimming took off 5 bases at V and 6 bases at J, with 19 bases between the two ends.

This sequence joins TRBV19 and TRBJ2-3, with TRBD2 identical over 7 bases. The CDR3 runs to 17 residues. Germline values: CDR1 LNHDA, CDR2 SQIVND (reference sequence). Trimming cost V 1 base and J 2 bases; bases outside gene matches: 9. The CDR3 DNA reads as TGTGCCAGTAGTATAGTGGGAACGGGGGGTTTCACAGATACGCAGTATTTT. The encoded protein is CASSIVGTGGFTDTQYF.

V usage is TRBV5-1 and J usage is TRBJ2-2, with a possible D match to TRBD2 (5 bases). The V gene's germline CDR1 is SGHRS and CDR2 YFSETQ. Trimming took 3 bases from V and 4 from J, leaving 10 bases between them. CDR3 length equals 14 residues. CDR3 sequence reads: CASSYGEPTGELFF. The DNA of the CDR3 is TGCGCCAGCAGCTACGGGGAGCCCACCGGGGAGCTGTTTTTT.

In DNA, the CDR3 is TGTGCCAGCAGCTTAGACCGATCCGGCGGGGAGCTGTTTTTT. This codes for CASSLDRSGGELFF. J is TRBJ2-2 and V is TRBV7-6; D gene ambiguous. V lost 1 base, J lost 7 bases, and 10 bases lay in between. This CDR3 comprises 14 residues. The germline CDR1 and CDR2 sequences are SGHVS and FNYEAQ.

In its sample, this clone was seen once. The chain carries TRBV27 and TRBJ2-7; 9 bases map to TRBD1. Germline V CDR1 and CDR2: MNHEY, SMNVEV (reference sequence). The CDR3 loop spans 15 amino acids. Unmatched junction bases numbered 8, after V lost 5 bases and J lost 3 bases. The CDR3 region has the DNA TGTGCCAGCAGTCTCCCGGGACAGGGTATCTACGAGCAGTACTTC. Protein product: CASSLPGQGIYEQYF.

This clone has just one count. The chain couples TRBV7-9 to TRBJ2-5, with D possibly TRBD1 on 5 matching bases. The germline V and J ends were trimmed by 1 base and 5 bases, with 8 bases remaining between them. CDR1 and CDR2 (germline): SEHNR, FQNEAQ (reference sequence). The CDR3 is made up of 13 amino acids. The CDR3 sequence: CASSLEGRETQYF. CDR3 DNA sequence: TGTGCCAGCAGCTTAGAGGGGCGCGAGACCCAGTACTTC. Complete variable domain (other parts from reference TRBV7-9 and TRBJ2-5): DTGVSQNPRHKITKRGQNVTFRCDPISEHNRLYWYRQTLGQGPEFLTYFQNEAQLEKSRLLSDRFSAERPKGSFSTLEIQRTEQGDSAMYLCASSLEGRETQYFGPGTRLLVL.